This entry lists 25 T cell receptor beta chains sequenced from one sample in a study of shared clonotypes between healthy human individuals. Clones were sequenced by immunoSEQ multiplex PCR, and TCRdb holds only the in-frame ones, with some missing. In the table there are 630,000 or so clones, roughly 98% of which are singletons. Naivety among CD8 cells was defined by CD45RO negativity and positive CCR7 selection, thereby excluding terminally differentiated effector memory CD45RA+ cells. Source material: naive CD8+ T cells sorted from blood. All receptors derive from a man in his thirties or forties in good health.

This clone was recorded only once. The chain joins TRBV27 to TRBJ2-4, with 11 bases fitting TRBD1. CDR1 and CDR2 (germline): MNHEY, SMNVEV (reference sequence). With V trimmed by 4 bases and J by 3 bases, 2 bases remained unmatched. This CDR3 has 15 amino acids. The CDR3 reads CASSSGTGGKNIQYF. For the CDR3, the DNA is TGTGCCAGCAGTTCCGGGACAGGGGGCAAAAACATTCAGTACTTC.

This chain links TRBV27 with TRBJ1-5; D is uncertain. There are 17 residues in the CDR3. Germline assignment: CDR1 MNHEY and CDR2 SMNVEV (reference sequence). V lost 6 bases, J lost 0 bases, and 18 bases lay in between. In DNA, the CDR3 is TGTGCCAGCAGAATTACCTATAGGGAACATAGCAATCAGCCCCAGCATTTT. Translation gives CASRITYREHSNQPQHF.

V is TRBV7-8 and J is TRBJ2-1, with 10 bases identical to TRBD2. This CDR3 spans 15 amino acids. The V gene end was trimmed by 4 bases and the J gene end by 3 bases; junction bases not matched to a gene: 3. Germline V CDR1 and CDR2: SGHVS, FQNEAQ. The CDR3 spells CASSSRTSGYNEQFF. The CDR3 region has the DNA TGTGCCAGCAGCTCACGGACTAGCGGCTACAATGAGCAGTTCTTC.

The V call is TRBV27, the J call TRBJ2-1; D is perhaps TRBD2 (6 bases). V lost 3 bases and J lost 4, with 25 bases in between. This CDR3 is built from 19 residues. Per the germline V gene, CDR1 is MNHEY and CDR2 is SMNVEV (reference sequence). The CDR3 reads CASSLIPVGGINPYNEQFF. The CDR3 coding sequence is TGTGCCAGCAGTTTGATTCCCGTTGGGGGGATTAACCCATACAATGAGCAGTTCTTC.

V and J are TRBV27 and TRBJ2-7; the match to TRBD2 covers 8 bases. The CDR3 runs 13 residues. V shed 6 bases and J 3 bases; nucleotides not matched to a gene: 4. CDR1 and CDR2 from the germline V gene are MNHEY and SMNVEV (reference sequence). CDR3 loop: CASSPGGNYEQYF. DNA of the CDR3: TGTGCCAGCAGCCCGGGAGGGAACTACGAGCAGTACTTC.

The CDR3 nucleotides read TGTGCCAGCAGGGGTTCTGGGGGAGGGCCTGGAAGGAGCGCGTTCTTC. Protein: CASRGSGGGPGRSAFF. The gene calls are TRBV28 and TRBJ2-1; 7 nucleotides line up with TRBD2. CDR1 and CDR2 from the germline V gene are MDHEN and SYDVKM. With 6 bases clipped from V and 15 bases from J, the junction kept 23 bases outside the gene matches. The CDR3 spans 16 residues.

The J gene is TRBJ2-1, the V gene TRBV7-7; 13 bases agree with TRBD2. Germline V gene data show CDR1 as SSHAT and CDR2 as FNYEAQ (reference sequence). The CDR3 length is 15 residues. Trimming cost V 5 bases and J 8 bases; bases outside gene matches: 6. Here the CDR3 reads CASSPGLAGRDEQFF. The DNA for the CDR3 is TGTGCCAGCAGCCCGGGACTAGCGGGAAGGGATGAGCAGTTCTTC.

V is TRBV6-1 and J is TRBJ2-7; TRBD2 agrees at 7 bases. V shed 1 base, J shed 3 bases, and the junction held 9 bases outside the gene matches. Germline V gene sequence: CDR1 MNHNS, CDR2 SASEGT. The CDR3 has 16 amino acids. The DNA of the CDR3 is TGTGCCAGCAGTGAAGGGGAACTAGCGACTTTCTACGAGCAGTACTTC. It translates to CASSEGELATFYEQYF.

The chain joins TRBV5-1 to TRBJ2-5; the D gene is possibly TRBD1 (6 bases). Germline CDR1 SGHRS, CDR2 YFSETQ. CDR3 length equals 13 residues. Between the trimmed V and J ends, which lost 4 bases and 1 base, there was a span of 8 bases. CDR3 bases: TGCGCCAGCAGCAGGGACACCCAAGAGACCCAGTACTTC. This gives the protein CASSRDTQETQYF.

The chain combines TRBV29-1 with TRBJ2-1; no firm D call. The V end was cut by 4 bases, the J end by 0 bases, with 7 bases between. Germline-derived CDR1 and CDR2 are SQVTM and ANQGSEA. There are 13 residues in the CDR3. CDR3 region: CSVAVSSYNEQFF. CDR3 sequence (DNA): TGCAGCGTTGCTGTGAGCTCCTACAATGAGCAGTTCTTC.

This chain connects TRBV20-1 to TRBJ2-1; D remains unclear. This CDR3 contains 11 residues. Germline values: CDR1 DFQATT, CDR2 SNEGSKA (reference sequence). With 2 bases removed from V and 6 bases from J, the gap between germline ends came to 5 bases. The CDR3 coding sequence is TGCAGTGCTAGATTAAGCAATGAGCAGTTCTTC. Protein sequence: CSARLSNEQFF.

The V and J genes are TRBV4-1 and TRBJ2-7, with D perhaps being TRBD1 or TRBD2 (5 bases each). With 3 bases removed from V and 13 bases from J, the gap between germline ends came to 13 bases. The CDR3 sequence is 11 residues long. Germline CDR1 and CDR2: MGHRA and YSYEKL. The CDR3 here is CASSHPGTQYF. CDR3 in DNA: TGCGCCAGCAGCCATCCCGGGACGCAATACTTC.

The CDR3 DNA reads TGTGCCAGTAGCTCAGGAGGGGATGGTTACATTCAGTACTTC. Translation: CASSSGGDGYIQYF. The chain carries TRBV19 and TRBJ2-4, with D perhaps TRBD2 (6 bases). Trimming took off 6 bases at V and 8 bases at J, with 17 bases between the two ends. This CDR3 is 14 amino acids long. The germline V gene has CDR1 LNHDA and CDR2 SQIVND (reference sequence).

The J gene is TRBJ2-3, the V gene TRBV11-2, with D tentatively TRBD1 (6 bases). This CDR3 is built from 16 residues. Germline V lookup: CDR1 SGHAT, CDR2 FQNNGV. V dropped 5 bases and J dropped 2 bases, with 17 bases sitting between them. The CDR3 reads CASSQGQPTPTDTQYF. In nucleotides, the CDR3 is TGTGCCAGCAGCCAGGGACAACCAACCCCCACAGATACGCAGTATTTT.

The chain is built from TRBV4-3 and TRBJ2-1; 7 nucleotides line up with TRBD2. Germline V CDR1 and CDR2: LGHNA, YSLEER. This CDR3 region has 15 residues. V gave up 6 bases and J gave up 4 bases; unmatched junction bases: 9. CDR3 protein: CASRPASGVYNEQFF. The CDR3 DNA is TGCGCCAGCAGGCCAGCTAGCGGAGTTTACAATGAGCAGTTCTTC.

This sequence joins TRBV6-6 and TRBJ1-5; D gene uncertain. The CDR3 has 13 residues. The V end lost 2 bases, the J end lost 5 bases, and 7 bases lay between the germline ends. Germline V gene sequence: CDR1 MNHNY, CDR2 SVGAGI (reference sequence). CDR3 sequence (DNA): TGTGCCAGCAGTTACGCTCCGGATCAGCCCCAGCATTTT. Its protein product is CASSYAPDQPQHF.

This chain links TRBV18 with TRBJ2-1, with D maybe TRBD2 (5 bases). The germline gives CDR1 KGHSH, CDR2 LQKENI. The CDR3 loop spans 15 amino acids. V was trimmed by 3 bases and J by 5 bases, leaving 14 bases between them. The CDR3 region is CASSPAEGVDNEQFF. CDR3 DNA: TGTGCCAGCTCACCGGCAGAGGGAGTCGACAATGAGCAGTTCTTC.

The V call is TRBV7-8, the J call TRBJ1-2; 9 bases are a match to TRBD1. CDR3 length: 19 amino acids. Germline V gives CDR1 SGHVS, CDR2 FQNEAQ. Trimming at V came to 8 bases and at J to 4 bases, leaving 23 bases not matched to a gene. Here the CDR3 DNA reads TGTGCCAGCGCTGGGACAGGGCGTGCGGTGCAAGCTTTTGCCTATGGCTACACCTTC. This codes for CASAGTGRAVQAFAYGYTF.

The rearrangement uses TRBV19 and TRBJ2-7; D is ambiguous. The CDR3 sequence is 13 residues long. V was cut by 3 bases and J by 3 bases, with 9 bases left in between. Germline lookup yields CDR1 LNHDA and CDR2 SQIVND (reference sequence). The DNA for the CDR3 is TGTGCCAGTAGTATGAGTCTTAACTACGAGCAGTACTTC. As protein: CASSMSLNYEQYF.

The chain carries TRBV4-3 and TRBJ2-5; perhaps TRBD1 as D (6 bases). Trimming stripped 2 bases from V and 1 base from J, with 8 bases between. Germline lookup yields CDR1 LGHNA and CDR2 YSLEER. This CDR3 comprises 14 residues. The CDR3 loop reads CASSQSDSQETQYF. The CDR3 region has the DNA TGCGCCAGCAGCCAATCGGACAGCCAAGAGACCCAGTACTTC.

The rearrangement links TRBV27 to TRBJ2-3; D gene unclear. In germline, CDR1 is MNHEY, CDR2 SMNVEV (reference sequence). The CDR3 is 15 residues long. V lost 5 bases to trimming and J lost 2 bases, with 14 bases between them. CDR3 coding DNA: TGTGCCAGCAGTCCGGTGGAGCACCACACAGATACGCAGTATTTT. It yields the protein CASSPVEHHTDTQYF.

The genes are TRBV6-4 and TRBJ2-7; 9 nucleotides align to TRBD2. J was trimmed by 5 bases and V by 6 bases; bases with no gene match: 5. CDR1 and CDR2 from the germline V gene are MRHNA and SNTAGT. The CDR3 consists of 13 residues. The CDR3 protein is CASSAIAGDEQYF. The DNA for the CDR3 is TGTGCCAGCAGCGCAATAGCGGGAGACGAGCAGTACTTC.

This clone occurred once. CDR3 amino acids: CAISDRGFQETQYF. Here the CDR3 DNA reads TGTGCCATCAGTGACAGGGGTTTCCAAGAGACCCAGTACTTC. The chain joins TRBV10-3 to TRBJ2-5; TRBD1 is a possible D gene (6 bases). CDR3 length: 14 residues. Germline lookup yields CDR1 ENHRY and CDR2 SYGVKD. Trimming left V 3 bases short and J 1 base short, with 9 bases between.

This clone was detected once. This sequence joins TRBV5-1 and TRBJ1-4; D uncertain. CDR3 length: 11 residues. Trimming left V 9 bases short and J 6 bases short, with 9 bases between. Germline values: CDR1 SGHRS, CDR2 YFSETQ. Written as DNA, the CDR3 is TGCGCCATCGGACGGCATGAAAAACTGTTTTTT. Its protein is CAIGRHEKLFF.

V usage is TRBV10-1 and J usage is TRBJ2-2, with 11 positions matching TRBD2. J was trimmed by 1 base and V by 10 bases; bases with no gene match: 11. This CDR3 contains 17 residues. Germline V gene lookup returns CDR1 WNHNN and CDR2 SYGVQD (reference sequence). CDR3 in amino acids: CATSPQGLAENTGELFF. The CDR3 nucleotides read TGCGCCACCTCACCCCAGGGACTAGCGGAGAACACCGGGGAGCTGTTTTTT.